Listed below are T cell receptor beta chains from one sample, sequenced in a study of T cell repertoires in cytomegalovirus infection. TCRdb reprocessed the reads with MiXCR, giving one entry per CDR3 protein. The profile shows 200,000 to 250,000 distinct CDR3 sequences, 12% of them singletons. Input material: PBMCs. These receptors all come from a human donor in good health (CMV status not recorded). Some clones in this sample may be carry-over from other donors' samples. CDR3s include the opening cysteine and the closing phenylalanine or tryptophan. The order of the fields is clone size, J gene, V gene, D gene, CDR3 DNA, CDR3 protein. The D gene is left open where the match is weak. Clone sizes are given selectively: once, few, many, or a class where the clone is expanded.

abundance: many
j_gene: TRBJ1-5
v_gene: TRBV19
d_gene: NA
CDR3nt: TGTGCCAGTAGTATCGGAGGGTCAGGCCACAATCAGCCCCAGCATTTT
CDR3aa: CASSIGGSGHNQPQHF

abundance: few
j_gene: TRBJ2-7
v_gene: TRBV19
d_gene: TRBD1
CDR3nt: TGTGCCAGTAGTATTGGGACAGGAGTCGACGAGCAGTACTTC
CDR3aa: CASSIGTGVDEQYF

abundance: many
j_gene: TRBJ2-5
v_gene: TRBV19
d_gene: TRBD2
CDR3nt: TGTGCCAGTAGTAGCGGGGGGACTACGGGGGAGACCCAGTACTTC
CDR3aa: CASSSGGTTGETQYF

abundance: many
j_gene: TRBJ2-1
v_gene: TRBV7-2
d_gene: TRBD2
CDR3nt: TGTGCCAGCAGCTTAGCCCTAGCGGGGGGCTACAATGAGCAGTTCTTC
CDR3aa: CASSLALAGGYNEQFF

abundance: few
j_gene: TRBJ2-5
v_gene: TRBV18
d_gene: TRBD2
CDR3nt: TGTGCCAGCTCACCTAGCGGGGGGTTCCAAGAGACCCAGTACTTC
CDR3aa: CASSPSGGFQETQYF

abundance: many
j_gene: TRBJ2-3
v_gene: TRBV7-2
d_gene: TRBD2
CDR3nt: TGTGCCAGCAGTTCAGCGGGAGGCCTGAGGTCTAGCACAGATACGCAGTATTTT
CDR3aa: CASSSAGGLRSSTDTQYF

abundance: NA
j_gene: TRBJ2-1
v_gene: TRBV30
d_gene: NA
CDR3nt: TGTGCCTGGAGTGTGGGCCACGTTGGTGAGCAGTTCTTC
CDR3aa: CAWSVGHVGEQFF

abundance: NA
j_gene: TRBJ1-1
v_gene: TRBV19
d_gene: NA
CDR3nt: TGTGCCAGTAGTATGACCCAGGTCGGGACTGAAGCTTTCTTT
CDR3aa: CASSMTQVGTEAFF

abundance: few
j_gene: TRBJ2-1
v_gene: TRBV19
d_gene: NA
CDR3nt: TGTGCCAGTAGTATCGCCGGGACCGATAGCTCCTACAATGAGCAGTTCTTC
CDR3aa: CASSIAGTDSSYNEQFF

abundance: many
j_gene: TRBJ2-1
v_gene: TRBV11-2
d_gene: NA
CDR3nt: TGTGCCAGCAGCTTAGGAGGTCTCGGGCAGTCTACCTCCTACAATGAGCAGTTCTTC
CDR3aa: CASSLGGLGQSTSYNEQFF

abundance: many
j_gene: TRBJ2-4
v_gene: TRBV2
d_gene: NA
CDR3nt: TGTGCCAGCACACTCCGCGAAGGCACCCAGTACTTC
CDR3aa: CASTLREGTQYF

abundance: NA
j_gene: TRBJ2-7
v_gene: TRBV2
d_gene: NA
CDR3nt: TGTGCCAGCAGTGAAGCTCGGGCCGTTTTCGAGCAGTACTTC
CDR3aa: CASSEARAVFEQYF

abundance: many
j_gene: TRBJ2-1
v_gene: TRBV10-3
d_gene: TRBD2
CDR3nt: TGTGCCATCAGTGAGTCCGTTCATAGCGGGGCCTCCTACAATGAGCAGTTCTTC
CDR3aa: CAISESVHSGASYNEQFF

abundance: many
j_gene: TRBJ1-1
v_gene: TRBV7-9
d_gene: NA
CDR3nt: TGTGCCAGCAGCTTACAGCCTAACACTGAAGCTTTCTTT
CDR3aa: CASSLQPNTEAFF

abundance: few
j_gene: TRBJ2-7
v_gene: TRBV29-1
d_gene: TRBD2
CDR3nt: TGCAGCGCTAGGACTAGCCAGAGCTCCTACGAGCAGTACTTC
CDR3aa: CSARTSQSSYEQYF

abundance: NA
j_gene: TRBJ1-4
v_gene: TRBV5-1
d_gene: NA
CDR3nt: TGCGCCAGCAGCTTCGGCTTAGCTGATGAAAAACTGTTTTTT
CDR3aa: CASSFGLADEKLFF

abundance: NA
j_gene: TRBJ2-7
v_gene: TRBV24-1
d_gene: TRBD1
CDR3nt: TGTGCCACCAGTGACTCCCGGGACAGGGGTTACGAGCAGTGCTTC
CDR3aa: CATSDSRDRGYEQCF

abundance: many
j_gene: TRBJ1-5
v_gene: TRBV7-9
d_gene: NA
CDR3nt: TGTGCCAGCAGCCCAGGGGAAAGGAATCAGCCCCAGCATTTT
CDR3aa: CASSPGERNQPQHF

abundance: NA
j_gene: TRBJ2-5
v_gene: TRBV12-3/TRBV12-4
d_gene: TRBD2
CDR3nt: TGTGCCAGCAGTTTACTAGCGGGGGTTAGGGAGACCCAGTACTTC
CDR3aa: CASSLLAGVRETQYF

abundance: NA
j_gene: TRBJ2-7
v_gene: TRBV19
d_gene: TRBD2
CDR3nt: TGTGCCAGTACCCCACTAGCGGGTGAGGTCTACGAGCAGTACTTC
CDR3aa: CASTPLAGEVYEQYF

abundance: many
j_gene: TRBJ1-5
v_gene: TRBV20-1
d_gene: TRBD1
CDR3nt: TGCAGTGCTGGAGGGCAGGGGGCGCGGGAACAGCCCCAGCATTTT
CDR3aa: CSAGGQGAREQPQHF

abundance: few
j_gene: TRBJ2-7
v_gene: TRBV24-1
d_gene: NA
CDR3nt: TGTGCCACCAGTGATGCGAATGCATACGAGCAGTACTTC
CDR3aa: CATSDANAYEQYF

abundance: few
j_gene: TRBJ2-5
v_gene: TRBV27
d_gene: TRBD2
CDR3nt: TGTGCCAGCAGTCCCCGGACTAGCAGTGGAGAGACCCAGTACTTC
CDR3aa: CASSPRTSSGETQYF

abundance: few
j_gene: TRBJ1-5
v_gene: TRBV6-5
d_gene: NA
CDR3nt: TGTGCCAGCAGGCCCGGGGTTGTAGGCAATCAGCCCCAGCATTTT
CDR3aa: CASRPGVVGNQPQHF

abundance: many
j_gene: TRBJ1-6
v_gene: TRBV7-3
d_gene: NA
CDR3nt: TGTGCCAGCAGCTTAGGAGGGGTTAATTCACCCCTCCACTTT
CDR3aa: CASSLGGVNSPLHF

abundance: few
j_gene: TRBJ2-7
v_gene: TRBV7-2
d_gene: NA
CDR3nt: TGTGCCAGCAGCTTAGTACACGACAGGCTTACCTACGAGCAGTACTTC
CDR3aa: CASSLVHDRLTYEQYF

abundance: few
j_gene: TRBJ1-6
v_gene: TRBV7-3
d_gene: NA
CDR3nt: TGTGCCAGCAGCTTGTCCAGGGCCTCGAATTCACCCCTCCACTTT
CDR3aa: CASSLSRASNSPLHF

abundance: NA
j_gene: TRBJ2-2
v_gene: TRBV6-4
d_gene: NA
CDR3nt: TGTGCCAGCAGTGACTGGGGAACCGGGGAGCTGTTTTTT
CDR3aa: CASSDWGTGELFF

abundance: many
j_gene: TRBJ1-5
v_gene: TRBV28
d_gene: NA
CDR3nt: TGTGCCAGCAGTCCTGCCGGGAGAGACAGCAATCAGCCCCAGCATTTT
CDR3aa: CASSPAGRDSNQPQHF

abundance: few
j_gene: TRBJ1-4
v_gene: TRBV2
d_gene: NA
CDR3nt: TGTGCCAGCAGTGATACGGCAGATTCTGCAACTAATGAAAAACTGTTTTTT
CDR3aa: CASSDTADSATNEKLFF

abundance: NA
j_gene: TRBJ2-3
v_gene: TRBV4-3
d_gene: NA
CDR3nt: TGCGCCAGCAGGCGAGAGGGGTCGAAGTCAGATACGCAGTATTTT
CDR3aa: CASRREGSKSDTQYF

abundance: NA
j_gene: TRBJ2-5
v_gene: TRBV20-1
d_gene: NA
CDR3nt: TGCAGTGCTAGAGCCCTAATCGGTCTCCAAGAGACCCAGTACTTC
CDR3aa: CSARALIGLQETQYF

abundance: NA
j_gene: TRBJ1-1
v_gene: TRBV5-6
d_gene: NA
CDR3nt: TGTGCCAGCAGCTTGATTCACCCCGGGGCTGAAGCTTTCTTT
CDR3aa: CASSLIHPGAEAFF

abundance: NA
j_gene: TRBJ2-7
v_gene: TRBV4-3
d_gene: TRBD2
CDR3nt: TGCGCCAGCAGCCAAGATAGGCTAGCGGGCGACGAGCAGTACTTC
CDR3aa: CASSQDRLAGDEQYF

abundance: many
j_gene: TRBJ2-3
v_gene: TRBV7-3
d_gene: TRBD1
CDR3nt: TGTGCCAGCAGCCTCGGACAGGGGGCAACAGATACGCAGTATTTT
CDR3aa: CASSLGQGATDTQYF

abundance: many
j_gene: TRBJ2-5
v_gene: TRBV5-1
d_gene: TRBD1
CDR3nt: TGCGCCAGCAGCCACGGGACAGCACAAGAGACCCAGTACTTC
CDR3aa: CASSHGTAQETQYF

abundance: many
j_gene: TRBJ2-7
v_gene: TRBV28
d_gene: TRBD1
CDR3nt: TGTGCCAGCAGCGGGGACAGACTACTACCCTACGAGCAGTACTTC
CDR3aa: CASSGDRLLPYEQYF

abundance: many
j_gene: TRBJ2-6
v_gene: TRBV19
d_gene: TRBD2
CDR3nt: TGTGCCAGTAACCGCGGGAGGCCCTCTGGGGCCAACGTCCTGACTTTC
CDR3aa: CASNRGRPSGANVLTF

abundance: NA
j_gene: TRBJ1-1
v_gene: TRBV18
d_gene: NA
CDR3nt: TGTGCCAGCTCACCAACTGACCGCACTGAAGCTTTCTTT
CDR3aa: CASSPTDRTEAFF

abundance: few
j_gene: TRBJ2-3
v_gene: TRBV7-9
d_gene: NA
CDR3nt: TGTGCCAGCGCAGGGTCCACAGATACGCAGTATTTT
CDR3aa: CASAGSTDTQYF

abundance: NA
j_gene: TRBJ2-5
v_gene: TRBV2
d_gene: NA
CDR3nt: TGTGCCAGCACGGAAAAAGAGACCCAGTACTTC
CDR3aa: CASTEKETQYF

abundance: many
j_gene: TRBJ2-1
v_gene: TRBV28
d_gene: NA
CDR3nt: TGTGCCAGCAAGGACCCCGGAACCTACAATGAGCAGTTCTTC
CDR3aa: CASKDPGTYNEQFF

abundance: many
j_gene: TRBJ2-1
v_gene: TRBV7-2
d_gene: TRBD2
CDR3nt: TGTGCCAGCAGCTCCGAGGGACTAGCGGGCGATGAGCAGTTCTTC
CDR3aa: CASSSEGLAGDEQFF

abundance: many
j_gene: TRBJ2-7
v_gene: TRBV7-2
d_gene: NA
CDR3nt: TGTGCCAGCAGCGCGGGGACCGTGGGGGAGCAGTACTTC
CDR3aa: CASSAGTVGEQYF

abundance: few
j_gene: TRBJ1-2
v_gene: TRBV9
d_gene: NA
CDR3nt: TGTGCCAGCAGCCCCCAGGGGAGATTGGGTGGCTACACCTTC
CDR3aa: CASSPQGRLGGYTF